This TCR beta chain originates from a study of shared clonotypes between healthy human individuals (dated by TCRdb to the early 2020s). In the study overall: A few men and a couple of women, aged 18 to 49 years, made up the cohort. For each donor, CD4 naive and CD4 memory were each given three plates, CD8 naive was given two plates, and CD8 memory was given one plate. The study deeply sequenced blood TCR repertoires of about 5 healthy adults to estimate repertoire size and the extent of clonotype sharing between individuals. To increase sequencing depth and limit assay-specific biases, different laboratories used diverse techniques to prepare libraries and sequence TCR repertoires. Per donor, leukapheresis produced somewhere between about 0.85 and 10 billion PBMCs.

Using the deep immunoSEQ assay, TCR CDR3 regions were amplified from genomic DNA by multiplex PCR. Extracted genomic DNA from each cell subset was spread evenly across all wells of several immunoSEQ 96-well plates, with each plate serving as a replicate. For sorted subsets, approximately 200 ng of genomic DNA, equivalent to around 31,000 T cell genomes, went into each replicate PCR. Purified libraries were measured with a Qubit 3.0 fluorometer, size-checked on a Bioanalyzer 2100, and measured again with the KAPA Library Quantification kit. A separate single-read 150-cycle Illumina NextSeq 550 flow cell was used to sequence each immunoSEQ 96-well plate. As for how the authors treated the data: Because the immunoSEQ output held only junctional sequences and lacked quality scores, the filtering could not match the filtering applied to full-length reads. Sequences were annotated with PyIR, a Python wrapper for IgBLAST v1.9, using IMGT germline references to assign V/J genes and CDR3. Reads were removed for weak V/J assignments (E-value above 1e-6), missing CDR3, stop codons, out-of-frame junctions, or ambiguous translated residues. A V3J clonotype was defined by an identical inferred V gene, J gene, and CDR3 amino acid sequence. Percentage overlap between repertoires was computed as shared unique clonotypes divided by the size of the smaller repertoire. Richness of each repertoire was evaluated using RTK rarefaction, the Chao1 estimator, and Recon v2.1 estimates of unobserved clonotypes. Generation probabilities for all TCRbeta clonotypes obtained by the gDNA method from a handful of donors were computed using OLGA. TCRdb holds this immuneACCESS table with in-frame rearrangements only. Some clones are missing; in checked studies, unresolved V genes explain under half, and the rest has no known cause. V and J calls and clone size are copied from that table; D and trimming were computed from the DNA. The sample records more than 500,000 clones, approximately 95% of which are singletons. The ten most abundant clones make up 0.055% to 0.075% of the sample.

What the work shows at the level of the full study, not this receptor alone: When four donors were compared, the shared fraction of clonotypes was roughly 4.8% for naive CD4, more than 3% for naive CD8, 2% to 2.5% for memory CD4, and roughly 0.4% for memory CD8. Estimated clonotype richness was generally larger for naive than for memory subsets. Because the study included a small number of donors, the genetic and exposure-history diversity represented was limited. Based on pairwise subsampling, the degree of clonotype sharing among donors was expected to be affected by sequencing depth. Compared with non-shared clonotypes, clonotypes shared by all four sorted-subset donors had higher generation probabilities. Even with the large sequencing depth, rarefaction of the sorted-subset datasets indicated that sequencing was incomplete. Only blood was sampled, and tissue TCR repertoires likely differ from those in blood.

A remark on this clone: The antigen this receptor binds is unknown. The sample holds no much larger clone one base away, and base qualities are not on file.

Donors were healthy HIV-negative adults with no recently reported acute infections or vaccinations. All donors were Caucasian adults living in Nashville, Tennessee, USA. CD4+ T cells were enriched through magnetic negative selection, after which naive cells were positively selected on CD45RA and the remaining negative fraction served as the memory subset. Blood was collected by leukapheresis, and PBMCs were isolated by Ficoll-Histopaque density gradient centrifugation and then cryopreserved in liquid nitrogen vapor phase. Purity and quantity of every magnetically sorted T cell population were checked by analytical flow cytometry. From each sorted fraction, genomic DNA was isolated and quantified by UV absorbance on a Nanodrop 2000c. Trimming removed 3 bases from V and 4 bases from J, leaving 9 bases between the germline ends. Counted from cysteine to phenylalanine, this CDR3 has 13 amino acids. The entry retains the CDR3 DNA only, 39 bases that are in frame from base 1. CDR1 ENHRY and CDR2 SYGVKD are derived from the germline V gene.

The sequence was obtained from a young woman in good health. The sequence is built from TRBV10-3 and TRBJ2-5; the D gene is perhaps TRBD1 or TRBD2, each of them matching over 6 bases. Sequenced material: naive CD4+ T cells sorted from blood. The cell subset or site label of this sample denotes: CD45RA+ positively selected. At the DNA level, the sequence is TGTGCCATCAGTGAAGGGGGAGGAGAGACCCAGTACTTC. Its protein reads: CAISEGGGETQYF.